The 8 T cell receptor beta chains below were found in one sample sequenced in a study of blood T cells in healthy people across ages. A J-beta primer mix and a sample-barcoded 5' primer were used in a second PCR of roughly 7 to 12 cycles. MiXCR was run by TCRdb on the 5' RACE reads, yielding one entry per CDR3 protein. The sample lists 650,000 to 1,000,000 distinct CDR3 sequences, around 36% seen once, with approximately 13% in the top ten. Sequenced material: blood. These receptors originate from a man aged 18 to 35 in good health.

The V call is TRBV9, the J call TRBJ1-5, with D unclear. Germline loops: CDR1 SGDLS, CDR2 YYNGEE. CDR3 length: 14 residues. V shed 3 bases and J shed 3 bases, with 10 bases lying between them. The CDR3 DNA reads TGTGCCAGCAGCGAGCCCGGGCTCAATCAGCCCCAGCATTTT. Translating gives CASSEPGLNQPQHF.

The V call is TRBV6-6, the J call TRBJ2-1, with D unresolved. The V and J ends lost 2 bases and 1 base respectively, with 15 bases between them. This CDR3 region has 17 residues. Germline values: CDR1 MNHNY, CDR2 SVGAGI (reference sequence). CDR3 amino acids: CASSYPSFPQSYNEQFF. CDR3 coding DNA: TGTGCCAGCAGTTACCCTTCTTTCCCACAGTCCTACAATGAGCAGTTCTTC.

The V gene is TRBV13, the J gene TRBJ2-2; D remains unclear. The CDR3 is 13 residues long. CDR1 and CDR2 (germline): PRHDT, FYEKMQ (reference sequence). Deletions cut 5 bases from V and 4 bases from J, with 8 bases between. CDR3 region: CASSIDPTGELFF. CDR3 sequence (DNA): TGTGCCAGCAGCATAGACCCCACCGGGGAGCTGTTTTTT.

CDR3 region: CSTRDRSTDTQYF. DNA for the CDR3: TGCAGTACGCGGGACAGAAGCACAGATACGCAGTATTTT. The chain joins TRBV20-1 to TRBJ2-3, with D possibly TRBD1 on 7 matching bases. V was shortened by 8 bases and J by 0 bases, with 12 bases between the two germline ends. Germline V gene lookup returns CDR1 DFQATT and CDR2 SNEGSKA (reference sequence). CDR3 length: 13 residues.

This chain links TRBV7-2 with TRBJ2-4, with 8 bases fitting TRBD1. The J call could be wrong; TRBJ2-7 is a better fit for the DNA end. This CDR3 contains 12 residues. Germline loops: CDR1 SGHTA, CDR2 FQGNSA. CDR3 sequence: CASSRDRLEQYF. The CDR3 nucleotides are TGTGCCAGCAGCCGGGACAGGCTCGAGCAGTACTTC.

The chain combines TRBV14 with TRBJ1-1, with 7 nucleotides matching TRBD1. J gave up 2 bases and V 5 bases, and 8 bases lay outside the gene matches. Germline loops: CDR1 SGHDN, CDR2 FVKESK. This CDR3 is built from 15 residues. CDR3 in amino acids: CASSEIRQGNTEAFF. CDR3 bases: TGTGCCAGCAGCGAAATCAGACAGGGAAACACTGAAGCTTTCTTT.

This clonotype came up a few times. J is TRBJ2-3 and V is TRBV15; D remains ambiguous. V gave up 1 base and J gave up 0 bases, with 11 bases separating them. Germline lookup yields CDR1 LNHNV and CDR2 YYDKDF (reference sequence). The length of the CDR3 is 16 residues. The CDR3 here is CATSRGSVGSTDTQYF. In DNA form, the CDR3 reads TGTGCCACCAGCAGAGGCTCGGTAGGGAGCACAGATACGCAGTATTTT.

To note about this clonotype: This sequence may be a read error, since a much larger clone differs from it by one base. The CDR3 loop reads CASSSQGGSYNEQYF. The CDR3 DNA reads TGTGCCAGCAGTTCGCAGGGGGGCTCCTACAATGAGCAGTACTTC. This chain connects TRBV12-3 or TRBV12-4 to TRBJ2-1; D may be TRBD1 (7 bases). The J call may be wrong; the DNA end is better matched by TRBJ2-7. CDR3 size: 15 residues.